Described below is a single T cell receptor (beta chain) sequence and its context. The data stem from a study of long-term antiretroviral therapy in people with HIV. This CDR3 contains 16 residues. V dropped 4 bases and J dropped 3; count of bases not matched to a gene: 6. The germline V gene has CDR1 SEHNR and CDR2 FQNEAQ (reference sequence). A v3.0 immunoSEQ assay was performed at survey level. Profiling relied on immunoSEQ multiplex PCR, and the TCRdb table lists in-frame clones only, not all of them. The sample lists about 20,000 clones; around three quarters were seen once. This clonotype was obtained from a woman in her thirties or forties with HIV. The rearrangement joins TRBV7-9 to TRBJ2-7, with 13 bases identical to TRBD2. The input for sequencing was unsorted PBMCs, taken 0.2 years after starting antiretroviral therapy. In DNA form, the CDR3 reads TGTGCCAGCAGCTACACTAGCGGGGGGGCCGGCTACGAGCAGTACTTC. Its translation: CASSYTSGGAGYEQYF.